These T cell receptor beta chains were read from a single sample in a study of shared clonotypes between healthy human individuals. Produced via immunoSEQ multiplex PCR; TCRdb's table is partial and in-frame only. The sample has 2 million to 2.5 million clones, under 97% seen once. What was sequenced was naive CD4+ T cells sorted from blood. The source of these receptors is a man aged 18 to 30 in good health. Both conserved end residues are part of each CDR3. Fields, in order: J gene, V gene, D gene, CDR3 protein. The D gene is left open where the match is weak.

J: TRBJ2-2
V: TRBV6-6
D: TRBD2
CDR3: CASFASGGPDTGELFF

J: TRBJ2-1
V: TRBV10-3
D: NA
CDR3: CAISESVGVTYNEQFF

J: TRBJ2-1
V: TRBV7-2
D: NA
CDR3: CASSYSDSSYNEQFF

J: TRBJ2-1
V: TRBV4-3
D: NA
CDR3: CASSQAQGGYDEQFF

J: TRBJ1-3
V: TRBV6-1
D: TRBD1
CDR3: CASSVRRQGSGNTIYF

J: TRBJ1-5
V: TRBV19
D: NA
CDR3: CASNSIKRRGNQPQHF

J: TRBJ1-5
V: TRBV2
D: NA
CDR3: CASSYTEGRQPQHF

J: TRBJ1-1
V: TRBV14
D: TRBD1
CDR3: CASSFGTGGRTEAFF

J: TRBJ2-7
V: TRBV5-1
D: NA
CDR3: CASSVTGSSYEQYF

J: TRBJ1-4
V: TRBV5-4
D: TRBD1
CDR3: CASSSRQGANEKLFF

J: TRBJ1-2
V: TRBV5-6
D: NA
CDR3: CASSLAVDYGYTF

J: TRBJ2-2
V: TRBV5-6
D: NA
CDR3: CASSLRTTGELFF

J: TRBJ1-1
V: TRBV18
D: NA
CDR3: CASSPGGGVTEAFF

J: TRBJ1-3
V: TRBV11-2
D: NA
CDR3: CASSLGGGTDTIYF

J: TRBJ2-7
V: TRBV30
D: NA
CDR3: CAWTQDRTYEQYF

J: TRBJ2-7
V: TRBV11-1
D: TRBD2
CDR3: CASSLEFGGTYEQYF

J: TRBJ2-7
V: TRBV5-4
D: TRBD2
CDR3: CASSIGGTSGHEQYF

J: TRBJ2-6
V: TRBV5-1
D: NA
CDR3: CASSLGSGANVLTF

J: TRBJ2-5
V: TRBV7-6
D: NA
CDR3: CASSLGVGSGKTQYF

J: TRBJ1-5
V: TRBV15
D: NA
CDR3: CATSRARGPSVWPQHF

J: TRBJ2-1
V: TRBV19
D: TRBD2
CDR3: CASSIDREGGVYNEQFF

J: TRBJ2-3
V: TRBV6-6
D: TRBD2
CDR3: CASSFLAGVGTDTQYF

J: TRBJ2-2
V: TRBV5-6
D: NA
CDR3: CASSSWGRTGELFF

J: TRBJ2-4
V: TRBV2
D: NA
CDR3: CASSPGGLAGPNIQYF

J: TRBJ1-1
V: TRBV30
D: NA
CDR3: CAWSVITGKRTEAFF

J: TRBJ1-1
V: TRBV6-1
D: TRBD1
CDR3: CASSGTGRGMMNTEAFF

J: TRBJ1-1
V: TRBV10-2
D: NA
CDR3: CASSPTETYKNTEAFF